This T cell receptor beta chain emerged from a study of blood T cell repertoires in COVID-19. Patients of the Seattle cohort, enrolled during active infection, were followed longitudinally. Here immunoSEQ multiplex PCR was the method, and the copy in TCRdb shows in-frame clones only, minus some. The table lists about 410,000 clones, about 91% of them singletons. Trimming left V 1 base short and J 8 bases short, with 9 bases between. CDR1 is MNHEY, CDR2 SVGEGT, per germline. The CDR3 is 13 residues long. Sequencing used peripheral blood. The receptor's source is a middle-aged woman with COVID-19, enrolled during active disease. V usage is TRBV6-2 or TRBV6-3 and J usage is TRBJ2-1, with D hard to call. The CDR3 reads CASSYLQFDEQFF. CDR3 coding DNA: TGTGCCAGCAGTTACTTGCAGTTCGATGAGCAGTTCTTC.